A selection of T cell receptor beta chains follows, all from one sample in a study of Graves' ophthalmopathy and Graves' hyperthyroidism. Each CDR3 protein gets one entry after TCRdb re-called the multiplex PCR reads with MiXCR. The data hold about 150,000 distinct CDR3 sequences, with 30% to 45% observed a single time. The sample was peripheral blood. The source of these receptors is a middle-aged woman with Graves' ophthalmopathy. Each CDR3 is given with its conserved first and last residue. A D gene is named only where the DNA matches it firmly. Rows give clone size only sometimes, using once, few, many, or a class for an expanded clone.

d_call	clone_size	v_call	cdr3_length	j_call	cdr3_nt	cdr3_aa
-	-	TRBV12-3/TRBV12-4	13	TRBJ1-1	TGTGCCAGCACCAGCACTTCGGACAGTATGCCTTTCTTT	CASTSTSDSMPFF
-	many	TRBV20-1	12	TRBJ1-1	TGCAGTGCTGTAAGGGCGAACACTGAAGCTTTCTTT	CSAVRANTEAFF
TRBD2	many	TRBV24-1	17	TRBJ2-5	TGTGCCACCAGTGATTTGCACGAGCGGGGGGAAAAAGAGACCCAGTACTTC	CATSDLHERGEKETQYF
-	-	TRBV6-2/TRBV6-3	16	TRBJ2-6	TGTGCCAGCAGTGACCCAACAGGATCTGGGGCCAACGTCCTGACTTTC	CASSDPTGSGANVLTF
-	many	TRBV4-1	11	TRBJ1-1	TGCGCCAGCAGCCATTACCAGGGAGCTTTCTTT	CASSHYQGAFF
-	many	TRBV5-1	16	TRBJ1-5	TGCGCCAGCAGCTTGGAGGCAGGGGCCTCTGATCAGCCCCAGCATTTT	CASSLEAGASDQPQHF
-	-	TRBV12-3/TRBV12-4	14	TRBJ2-4	TGTGCCAGCAGTCCCCCTGGGGTAGCCGGTTCGCGGTACTTC	CASSPPGVAGSRYF
-	many	TRBV28	15	TRBJ1-2	TGTGCCAGCAGTTTAGAAGAGAGTACCCTCTATGGCTACACCTTC	CASSLEESTLYGYTF
-	many	TRBV10-3	15	TRBJ1-5	TGTGCCATCAGTGGGGCGGGGAGTAGCAATCAGCCCCAGCATTTT	CAISGAGSSNQPQHF
TRBD1	many	TRBV18	15	TRBJ1-1	TGTGCCAGCTCACCCCGGACAGGGGCGAACACTGAAGCTTTCTTT	CASSPRTGANTEAFF
-	many	TRBV9	13	TRBJ2-7	TGTGCCAGCAGCCTCGACCCCAGGGACGAGCAGTACTTC	CASSLDPRDEQYF
TRBD1	once	TRBV6-1	15	TRBJ2-7	TGTGCCAGCAGTGAACCGGGACAGAACACTTACGAGCAGTACTTC	CASSEPGQNTYEQYF
-	many	TRBV25-1	14	TRBJ2-6	TGTGCCAGCAGTGACCTTAATGGGGCCAACGTCCTGACTTTC	CASSDLNGANVLTF
-	many	TRBV5-1	12	TRBJ1-1	TGCGCCAGCAGCCCAAGTCGAGGGGAAGCTTTCTTT	CASSPSRGEAFF
TRBD1	-	TRBV12-3/TRBV12-4	12	TRBJ2-7	TGTGCCAGCAGTTTACAGACAGGGGAGCGGATTTTC	CASSLQTGERIF
TRBD1	-	TRBV28	14	TRBJ2-7	TGTGCCAGCAGTCCCGGGACAGGGGGCGCCGAGCAGTACTTC	CASSPGTGGAEQYF
-	many	TRBV10-2	13	TRBJ1-6	TGCGCCAGCAGACTCGATCAGGGGTCACCCCTCCACTTT	CASRLDQGSPLHF
-	many	TRBV7-2	14	TRBJ2-2	TGTGCCAGCAGCTTAGTAGGAATTACCGGGGAGCTGTTTTTT	CASSLVGITGELFF
TRBD2	-	TRBV12-3/TRBV12-4	19	TRBJ2-2	TGTGCCAGCAGTTCCAAAGGGACTAGCGGGATGGCGAACACCGGGGAGCTGTTTTTT	CASSSKGTSGMANTGELFF
-	many	TRBV16	14	TRBJ2-5	TGTGCCAGCAGCCAGAACGGCGTGTTAGAGACCCAGTACTTC	CASSQNGVLETQYF
-	-	TRBV6-1	13	TRBJ2-7	TGTGCCAGCAGTGAAGCGCGAGCCTCCGAGCAGTACTTC	CASSEARASEQYF
-	many	TRBV6-1	14	TRBJ1-1	TGTGCCAGCAAATCAGACAGGTTTCGTTCTGAAGCTTTCTTT	CASKSDRFRSEAFF
-	many	TRBV6-5	11	TRBJ1-1	TGTGCCAGCAGTTCGAACACTGAAGCTTTCTTT	CASSSNTEAFF
TRBD2	-	TRBV11-2	16	TRBJ2-5	TGTGCCAGCAGCTCAAGACGACTAGCGGGGAGAGAGACCCAGTACTTC	CASSSRRLAGRETQYF
TRBD1	many	TRBV18	16	TRBJ1-5	TGTGCCAGCTCACTGTCGTCGACAGGGGGGACTCAGCCCCAGCATTTT	CASSLSSTGGTQPQHF
TRBD1	many	TRBV14	16	TRBJ2-5	TGTGCCAGCAGCCAAGACCCTCGGACAGGGCAAGAGACCCAGTACTTC	CASSQDPRTGQETQYF
-	-	TRBV29-1	13	TRBJ2-5	TGCAGCGTTGGGGGGACTTACCAAGAGACCCAGTACTTC	CSVGGTYQETQYF
-	-	TRBV3-1	15	TRBJ2-5	TGTGCCAGCAGCCAAATGGACACACCCCAAGAGACCCAGTACTTC	CASSQMDTPQETQYF
-	few	TRBV6-5	17	TRBJ1-1	TGTGCCAGCAGTTATCTTGGTTCTAGGGGGTTGGACACTGAAGCTTTCTTT	CASSYLGSRGLDTEAFF
-	many	TRBV6-2/TRBV6-3	14	TRBJ1-5	TGTGCCAGCAGCCGGGGGGAGCGCAATCAGCCCCAGCATTTT	CASSRGERNQPQHF
-	many	TRBV29-1	12	TRBJ1-2	TGCAGCGTTGATGCGGGTGGTTATGGCTACACCTTC	CSVDAGGYGYTF
TRBD1	-	TRBV27	17	TRBJ1-3	TGTGCCAGCAGCCGGGACAGGGGGCTGATCTCTGGAAACACCATATATTTT	CASSRDRGLISGNTIYF
-	many	TRBV11-2	18	TRBJ1-1	TGTGCCAGCAGCTTAGAGGGGGGGCGGGGGCGGTTGGACACTGAAGCTTTCTTT	CASSLEGGRGRLDTEAFF
-	-	TRBV6-1	15	TRBJ1-2	TGTGCCAGCACCGGGACTTCCCCTTCTGGCTATGGCTACACCTTC	CASTGTSPSGYGYTF
TRBD1	many	TRBV12-3/TRBV12-4	14	TRBJ1-2	TGTGCCAGCAGCAGACAGGGACGGTTCTATGGCTACACCTTC	CASSRQGRFYGYTF
-	-	TRBV6-2/TRBV6-3	14	TRBJ2-1	TGTGCCAGCAGTTTACGGACGAGCTACAATGAGCAGTTCTTC	CASSLRTSYNEQFF
TRBD2	many	TRBV20-1	11	TRBJ2-4	TGCAGTGCTAGGCCCTACGGGAGGGCGTGTTTC	CSARPYGRACF
-	many	TRBV6-2/TRBV6-3	16	TRBJ2-7	TGTGCCAGCAGTTACTCGACCGGGGGGCCATCCTACGAGCAGTACTTC	CASSYSTGGPSYEQYF
-	many	TRBV11-2	14	TRBJ1-1	TGTGCCAGCAGCCGCGTCGGGGGAAACACTGAAGCTTTCTTT	CASSRVGGNTEAFF
TRBD2	-	TRBV12-3/TRBV12-4	14	TRBJ2-5	TGTGCCAGCAGCTTAGCGGGGGGGAGGGAGACCCAGTACTTC	CASSLAGGRETQYF
-	many	TRBV12-3/TRBV12-4	14	TRBJ1-2	TGTGCCAGCAGGGGATCGGGGGGGTCGGTCGGCTACACCTTC	CASRGSGGSVGYTF
-	-	TRBV12-3/TRBV12-4	13	TRBJ1-2	TGTGCCAGCACCTTGGGGGGACTGGAGGGCTACACCTTC	CASTLGGLEGYTF
-	-	TRBV28	15	TRBJ1-1	TGTGCCAGCAGTGATATCAGGGGTTGGGACACTGAAGCTTTCTTT	CASSDIRGWDTEAFF
TRBD2	many	TRBV4-3	18	TRBJ2-5	TGCGCCAGCAGCCAAGATTCTGGAACGAGCGGGAGTGGAGAGACCCAGTACTTC	CASSQDSGTSGSGETQYF
-	many	TRBV7-8	17	TRBJ1-5	TGTGCCAGCAGCTTAGTTTTGCAGGGCCATAGCAATCAGCCCCAGCATTTT	CASSLVLQGHSNQPQHF
-	many	TRBV28	15	TRBJ2-5	TGTGCCAGCGGCGCCCCAAGGACACCCCGGGAGACCCAGTACTTC	CASGAPRTPRETQYF
-	many	TRBV3-1	12	TRBJ2-5	TGTGCCAGCAGCAACCTAAAAGAGACCCAGTACTTC	CASSNLKETQYF
-	-	TRBV5-1	12	TRBJ1-2	TGCGCCAGCAGCTTGGGGGAGGATGGCTACACCTTC	CASSLGEDGYTF
-	many	TRBV9	15	TRBJ2-7	TGTGCCAGCAGATCACTAGGAACAGGGCGGCACGAGCAGTACTTC	CASRSLGTGRHEQYF
-	medium-sized	TRBV6-2/TRBV6-3	14	TRBJ2-7	TGTGCCAGCACCGAGCCGGGTTATACGTACGAGCAGTACTTC	CASTEPGYTYEQYF